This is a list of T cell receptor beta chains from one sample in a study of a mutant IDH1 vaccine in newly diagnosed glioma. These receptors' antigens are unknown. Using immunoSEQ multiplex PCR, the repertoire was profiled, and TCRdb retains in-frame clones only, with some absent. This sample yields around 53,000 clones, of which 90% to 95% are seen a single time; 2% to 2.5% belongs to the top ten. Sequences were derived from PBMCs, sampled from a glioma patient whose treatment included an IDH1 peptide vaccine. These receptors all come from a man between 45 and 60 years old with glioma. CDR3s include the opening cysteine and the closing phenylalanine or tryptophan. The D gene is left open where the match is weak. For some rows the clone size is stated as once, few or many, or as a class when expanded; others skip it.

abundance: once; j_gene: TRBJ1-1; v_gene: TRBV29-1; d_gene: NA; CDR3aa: CSAAPGQEAFF; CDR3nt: TGCAGCGCCGCACCCGGACAGGAAGCTTTCTTT
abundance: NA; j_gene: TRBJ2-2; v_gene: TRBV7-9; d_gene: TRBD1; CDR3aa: CASSLSPGQGIGAGELFF; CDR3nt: TGTGCCAGCAGCTTATCGCCGGGACAGGGAATCGGTGCCGGGGAGCTGTTTTTT
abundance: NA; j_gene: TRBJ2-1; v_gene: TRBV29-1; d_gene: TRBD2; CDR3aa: CSVGIRRLAAYNEQFF; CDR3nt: TGCAGCGTTGGTATAAGGAGACTAGCCGCCTACAATGAGCAGTTCTTC
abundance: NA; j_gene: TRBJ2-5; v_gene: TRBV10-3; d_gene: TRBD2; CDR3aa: CAISNIAGGLPETQYF; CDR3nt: TGTGCCATCAGTAACATAGCGGGAGGGCTTCCAGAGACCCAGTACTTC
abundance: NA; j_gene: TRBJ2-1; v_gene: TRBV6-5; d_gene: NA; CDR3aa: CASSRSSYNEQFF; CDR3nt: TGTGCCAGCAGCAGGAGCTCCTACAATGAGCAGTTCTTC
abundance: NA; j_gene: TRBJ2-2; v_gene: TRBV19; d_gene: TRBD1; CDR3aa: CASSRTGDTGELFF; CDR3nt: TGTGCCAGTAGCCGAACAGGGGACACCGGGGAGCTGTTTTTT
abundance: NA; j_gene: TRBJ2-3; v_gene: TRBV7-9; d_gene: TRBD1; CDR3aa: CASSLGTGGDTQYF; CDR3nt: TGTGCCAGCAGCCTCGGGACAGGGGGAGATACGCAGTATTTT
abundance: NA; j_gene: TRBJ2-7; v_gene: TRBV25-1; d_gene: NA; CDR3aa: CASSEGGASGTYEQYF; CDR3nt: TGTGCCAGCAGTGAAGGGGGGGCTAGCGGAACCTACGAGCAGTACTTC
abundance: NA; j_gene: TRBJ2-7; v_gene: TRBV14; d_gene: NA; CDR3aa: CASSQDPGGVPYEQYF; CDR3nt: TGTGCCAGCAGCCAAGATCCCGGCGGGGTCCCCTACGAGCAGTACTTC
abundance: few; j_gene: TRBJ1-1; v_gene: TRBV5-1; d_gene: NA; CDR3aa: CASNPDGTEAFF; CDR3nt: TGCGCCAGCAACCCAGATGGCACTGAAGCTTTCTTT
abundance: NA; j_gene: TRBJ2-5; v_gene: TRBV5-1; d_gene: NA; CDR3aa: CASSLVLGEVRETQYF; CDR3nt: TGCGCCAGCAGCTTGGTCCTGGGCGAGGTTCGGGAGACCCAGTACTTC
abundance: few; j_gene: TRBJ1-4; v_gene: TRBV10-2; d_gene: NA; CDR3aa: CASTISSTTNEKLFF; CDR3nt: TGCGCCAGCACAATTTCCTCGACGACTAATGAAAAACTGTTTTTT
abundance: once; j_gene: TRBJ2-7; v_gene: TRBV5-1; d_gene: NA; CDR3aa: CASSPGPGAHEQYF; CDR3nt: TGCGCCAGCAGCCCGGGACCGGGGGCCCACGAGCAGTACTTC
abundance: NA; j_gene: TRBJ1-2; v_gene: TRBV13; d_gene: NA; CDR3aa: CASSMAAANYGYTF; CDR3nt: TGTGCCAGCAGCATGGCGGCAGCTAACTATGGCTACACCTTC
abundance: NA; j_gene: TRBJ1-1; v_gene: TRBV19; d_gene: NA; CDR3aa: CASSSGANTEAFF; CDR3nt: TGTGCCAGTAGTTCAGGGGCGAACACTGAAGCTTTCTTT
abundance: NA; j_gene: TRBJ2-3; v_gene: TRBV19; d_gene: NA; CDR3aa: CASNSGRGLAGDTQYF; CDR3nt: TGTGCCAGTAATTCTGGCCGCGGACTGGCTGGGGATACGCAGTATTTT
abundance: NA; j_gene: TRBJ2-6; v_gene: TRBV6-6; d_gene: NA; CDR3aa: CASSPVGSGANVLTF; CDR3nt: TGTGCCAGCAGTCCCGTGGGCTCTGGGGCCAACGTCCTGACTTTC
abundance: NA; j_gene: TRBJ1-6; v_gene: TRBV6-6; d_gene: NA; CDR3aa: CASIPHLGGGNSPLHF; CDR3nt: TGTGCCAGCATCCCCCACTTGGGGGGTGGGAATTCACCCCTCCACTTT
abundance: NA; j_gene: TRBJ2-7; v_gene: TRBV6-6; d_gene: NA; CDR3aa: CASTPGTRVVYEQYF; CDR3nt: TGTGCCAGCACCCCCGGGACACGGGTTGTCTACGAGCAGTACTTC
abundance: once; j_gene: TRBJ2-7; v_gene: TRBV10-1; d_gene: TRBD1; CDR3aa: CASSDGQGASYEQYF; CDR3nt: TGCGCCAGCAGTGATGGGCAGGGGGCGTCCTACGAGCAGTACTTC
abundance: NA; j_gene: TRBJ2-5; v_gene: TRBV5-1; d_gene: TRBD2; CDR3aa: CASSSGTSVTQYF; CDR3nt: TGCGCCAGCAGCTCGGGGACTAGCGTGACCCAGTACTTC
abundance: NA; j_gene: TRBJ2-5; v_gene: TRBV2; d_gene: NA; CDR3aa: CASSDWDGTQYF; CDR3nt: TGTGCCAGCAGTGACTGGGATGGGACCCAGTACTTC
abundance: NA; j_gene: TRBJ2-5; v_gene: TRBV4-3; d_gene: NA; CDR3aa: CASSRPGETQYF; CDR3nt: TGCGCCAGCAGCCGCCCCGGCGAGACCCAGTACTTC
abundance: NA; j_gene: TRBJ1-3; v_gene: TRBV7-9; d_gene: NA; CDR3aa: CASSRRQISGNTIYF; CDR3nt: TGTGCCAGCAGCCGGAGGCAGATCTCTGGAAACACCATATATTTT
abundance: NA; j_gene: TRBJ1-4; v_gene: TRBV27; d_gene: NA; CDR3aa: CASSLSWPASGVTNEKLFF; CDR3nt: TGTGCCAGCAGTTTATCGTGGCCAGCCAGCGGGGTGACTAATGAAAAACTGTTTTTT
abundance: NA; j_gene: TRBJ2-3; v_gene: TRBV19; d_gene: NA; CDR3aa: CASSSGPGADTQYF; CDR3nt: TGTGCCAGTAGTAGCGGACCAGGGGCAGATACGCAGTATTTT
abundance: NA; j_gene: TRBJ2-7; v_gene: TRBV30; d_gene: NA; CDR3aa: CAWSTTGIEQYF; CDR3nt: TGTGCCTGGAGTACTACAGGGATCGAGCAGTACTTC
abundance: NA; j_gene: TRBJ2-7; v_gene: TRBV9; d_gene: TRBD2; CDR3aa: CASSVGTNSYEQYF; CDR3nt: TGTGCCAGCAGCGTCGGGACTAACTCCTACGAGCAGTACTTC
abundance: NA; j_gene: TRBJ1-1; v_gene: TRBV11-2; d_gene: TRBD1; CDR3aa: CASSSGGGVRTEAFF; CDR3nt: TGTGCCAGCAGCTCCGGAGGGGGCGTACGCACTGAAGCTTTCTTT
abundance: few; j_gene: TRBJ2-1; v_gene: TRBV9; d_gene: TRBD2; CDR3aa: CASSVEREGRTEQFF; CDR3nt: TGTGCCAGCAGCGTAGAGCGGGAGGGCCGCACTGAGCAGTTCTTC
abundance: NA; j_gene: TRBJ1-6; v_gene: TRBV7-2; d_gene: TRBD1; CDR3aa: CASSLSQGANSPLHF; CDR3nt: TGTGCCAGCAGCCTTTCACAGGGGGCAAATTCACCCCTCCACTTT
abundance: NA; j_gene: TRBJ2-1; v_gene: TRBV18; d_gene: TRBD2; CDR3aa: CASSNRAGAGDNEQFF; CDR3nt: TGTGCCAGCTCAAACAGAGCGGGGGCAGGGGACAATGAGCAGTTCTTC
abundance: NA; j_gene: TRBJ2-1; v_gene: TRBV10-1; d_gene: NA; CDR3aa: CASSESIAPNNEQFF; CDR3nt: TGCGCCAGCAGTGAGAGCATAGCGCCCAACAATGAGCAGTTCTTC
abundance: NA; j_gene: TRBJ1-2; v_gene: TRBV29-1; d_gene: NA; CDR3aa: CSVEQGRGYTF; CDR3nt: TGCAGCGTTGAGCAAGGGCGTGGCTACACCTTC
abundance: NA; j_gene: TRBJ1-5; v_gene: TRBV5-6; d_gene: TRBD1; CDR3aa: CASSSRWGQGGNQPQHF; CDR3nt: TGTGCCAGCAGCTCAAGGTGGGGTCAGGGGGGGAATCAGCCCCAGCATTTT
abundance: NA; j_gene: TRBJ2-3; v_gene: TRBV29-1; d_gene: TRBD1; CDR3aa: CSVTGQGASEDPLSTDTQYF; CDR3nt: TGCAGCGTGACCGGACAGGGGGCCTCGGAGGACCCCTTAAGCACAGATACGCAGTATTTT
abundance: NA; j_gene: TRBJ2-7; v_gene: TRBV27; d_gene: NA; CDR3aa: CASKSTGTQGWQYF; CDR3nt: TGTGCCAGCAAGTCAACAGGGACGCAAGGGTGGCAGTACTTC
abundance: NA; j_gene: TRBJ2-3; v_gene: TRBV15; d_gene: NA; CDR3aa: CATSSGRPDTQYF; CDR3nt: TGTGCCACCAGCAGCGGAAGGCCAGATACGCAGTATTTT
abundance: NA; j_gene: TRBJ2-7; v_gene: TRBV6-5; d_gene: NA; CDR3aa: CASRDRTYEQYF; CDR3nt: TGTGCCAGCAGAGACAGGACCTACGAGCAGTACTTC
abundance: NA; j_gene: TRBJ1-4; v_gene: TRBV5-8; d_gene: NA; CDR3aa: CASSLYRESNEKLFF; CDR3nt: TGTGCCAGCAGCTTATACAGGGAATCTAATGAAAAACTGTTTTTT
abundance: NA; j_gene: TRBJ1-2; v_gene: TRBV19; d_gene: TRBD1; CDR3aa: CASSLGQVNGYTF; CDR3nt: TGTGCCAGTAGCCTTGGACAGGTTAATGGCTACACCTTC
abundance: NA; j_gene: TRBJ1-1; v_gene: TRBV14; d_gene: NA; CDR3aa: CASSQDEGGLNTEAFF; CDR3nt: TGTGCCAGCAGCCAAGATGAGGGGGGGTTGAACACTGAAGCTTTCTTT
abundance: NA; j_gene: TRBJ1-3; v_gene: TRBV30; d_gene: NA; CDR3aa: CAGQTLNGNTIYF; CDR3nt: TGTGCCGGACAGACCTTAAATGGAAACACCATATATTTT
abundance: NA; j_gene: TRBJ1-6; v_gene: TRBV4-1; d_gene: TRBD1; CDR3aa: CASSQSRTGPNSPLHF; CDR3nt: TGCGCCAGCAGCCAAAGCCGGACAGGGCCGAATTCACCCCTCCACTTT
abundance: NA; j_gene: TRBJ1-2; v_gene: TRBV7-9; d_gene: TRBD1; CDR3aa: CASSRQGGYGYTF; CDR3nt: TGTGCCAGCAGCCGACAGGGGGGCTATGGCTACACCTTC
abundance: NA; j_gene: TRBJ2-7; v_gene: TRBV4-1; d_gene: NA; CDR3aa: CASSQPFEDEQYF; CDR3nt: TGCGCCAGCAGCCAACCGTTCGAGGACGAGCAGTACTTC
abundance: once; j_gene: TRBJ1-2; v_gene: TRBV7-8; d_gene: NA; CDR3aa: CASSSRQVANYGYTF; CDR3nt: TGTGCCAGCAGCTCCCGACAGGTAGCTAACTATGGCTACACCTTC
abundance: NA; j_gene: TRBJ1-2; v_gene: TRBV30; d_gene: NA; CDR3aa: CAWGRQPLHF; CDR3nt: TGTGCCTGGGGAAGACAGCCACTACACTTC
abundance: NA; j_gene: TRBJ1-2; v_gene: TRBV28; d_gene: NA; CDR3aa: CASNLGAYGYTF; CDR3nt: TGTGCCAGCAATCTCGGGGCCTATGGCTACACCTTC
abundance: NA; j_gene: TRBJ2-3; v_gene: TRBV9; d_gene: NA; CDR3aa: CASSPRGRSGWTSTDTQYF; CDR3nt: TGTGCCAGCAGCCCCAGAGGACGGAGCGGATGGACTAGCACAGATACGCAGTATTTT
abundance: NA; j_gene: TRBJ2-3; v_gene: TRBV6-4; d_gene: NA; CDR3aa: CASAEAPTSTDTQYF; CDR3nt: TGTGCCAGCGCAGAGGCTCCTACTAGCACAGATACGCAGTATTTT
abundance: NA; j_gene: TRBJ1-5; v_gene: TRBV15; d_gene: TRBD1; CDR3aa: CATSSDRGVIRPQHF; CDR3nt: TGTGCCACCAGCAGCGACAGGGGAGTAATCAGGCCCCAGCATTTT
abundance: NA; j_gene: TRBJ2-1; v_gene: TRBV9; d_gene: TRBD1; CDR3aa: CASSRGQGAGNEQFF; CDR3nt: TGTGCCAGCAGCCGCGGACAGGGGGCCGGCAATGAGCAGTTCTTC
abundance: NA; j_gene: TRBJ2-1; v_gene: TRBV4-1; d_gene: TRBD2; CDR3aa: CASSQAPAGGSNEQFF; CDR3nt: TGCGCCAGCAGCCAAGCGCCAGCGGGGGGCAGCAATGAGCAGTTCTTC
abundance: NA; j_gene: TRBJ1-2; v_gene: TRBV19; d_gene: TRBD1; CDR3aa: CASSIQGAIGYTF; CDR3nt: TGTGCCAGTAGTATCCAGGGGGCTATTGGCTACACCTTC